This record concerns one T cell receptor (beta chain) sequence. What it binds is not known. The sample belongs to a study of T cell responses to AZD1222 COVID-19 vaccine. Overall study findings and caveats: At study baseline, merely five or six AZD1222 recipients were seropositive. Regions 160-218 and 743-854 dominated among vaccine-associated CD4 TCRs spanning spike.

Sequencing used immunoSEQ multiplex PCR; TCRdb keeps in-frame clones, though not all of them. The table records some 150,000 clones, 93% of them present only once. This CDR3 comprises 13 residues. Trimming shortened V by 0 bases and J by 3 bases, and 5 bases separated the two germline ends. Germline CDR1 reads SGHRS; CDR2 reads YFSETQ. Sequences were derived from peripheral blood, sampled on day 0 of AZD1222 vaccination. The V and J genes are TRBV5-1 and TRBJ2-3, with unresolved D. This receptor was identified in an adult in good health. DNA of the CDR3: TGCGCCAGCAGCTTGGCGTGGACAGATACGCAGTATTTT. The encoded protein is CASSLAWTDTQYF.